This record looks at one TCR beta chain sequence and its context. The antigen is undetermined. This entry comes from a study of blood T cells in healthy people across ages. Regarding the study as a whole: With naive T cell percentage, TCR beta diversity showed a strong correlation.

Samples had at least 7 million PBMCs isolated from them. Germline V gene sequence: CDR1 SGHTA, CDR2 FQGNSA. Trimming pared 1 base from V and 5 bases from J, leaving 14 bases between. The CDR3 extends over 16 amino acids. Alongside a J-beta primer mix, a sample-barcoded 5' primer served in a second PCR lasting roughly 6 to 11 cycles. A minimum of 2.5 million CDR3-containing paired-end reads was obtained for each sample. TCRdb re-called the 5' RACE reads with MiXCR, one entry per CDR3 protein. Seen here are around 870,000 distinct CDR3 sequences, around 30% observed once, and the top ten hold roughly 17%.

The rearrangement links TRBV7-2 to TRBJ2-2, with D possibly TRBD2 on 7 matching bases. The TCR sequence derives from an elderly woman in good health. The sample was blood. Written as DNA, the CDR3 is TGTGCCAGCAGCTTAGGGGGGGGGGCCATGACCGGGGAGCTGTTTTTT. It codes for CASSLGGGAMTGELFF.